This entry lists 6 T cell receptor beta chains sequenced from one sample in a study of T-cell memory formation after mild COVID-19. TCRdb called the 5' RACE reads again in MiXCR, with one record for every CDR3 protein. The sample carries a few hundred thousand distinct CDR3 sequences, under 30% recorded once. The sample comprised PBMCs or a T cell subset sorted from them (not recorded which). These receptor sequences come from an adult woman who had mild COVID-19 (a few samples of this study predate the infection). Cell type and time point are not known.

This chain uses TRBV29-1 with TRBJ2-3; 12 bases line up with TRBD1. V was clipped by 4 bases and J by 6 bases; unmatched bases: 5. Per germline, CDR1 SQVTM and CDR2 ANQGSEA. There are 14 residues in the CDR3. CDR3 in amino acids: CSVAGTGGWDTQYF. The CDR3 DNA reads TGCAGCGTTGCGGGGACAGGGGGCTGGGATACGCAGTATTTT.

The chain combines TRBV3-1 with TRBJ2-1, with D possibly being TRBD2 (5 bases). Germline V CDR1 and CDR2: LGHDT, YNNKEL (reference sequence). Trimming cost V 3 bases and J 10 bases, with 10 bases left between them. This CDR3 is 12 amino acids long. This CDR3 is CASSHISGEQFF. CDR3 bases: TGTGCCAGCAGCCATATAAGCGGAGAGCAGTTCTTC.

The table lists this clonotype with a few counts. The rearrangement uses TRBV7-9 and TRBJ1-6; 7 bases map to TRBD1. Germline lookup yields CDR1 SEHNR and CDR2 FQNEAQ (reference sequence). CDR3 length: 18 residues. The ends lost 5 bases at V and 5 bases at J; junction bases unmatched: 15. The CDR3 here is CASSPGQVVIGNNSPLHF. CDR3 nucleotide sequence: TGTGCCAGCAGCCCCGGACAGGTTGTTATCGGGAATAATTCACCCCTCCACTTT.

This chain connects TRBV7-2 to TRBJ2-3, with 11 bases lining up with TRBD2. This CDR3 has 16 residues. V trimming: 2 bases; J trimming: 1 base; junction bases outside the gene matches: 2. The germline V gene has CDR1 SGHTA and CDR2 FQGNSA. For the CDR3, the DNA is TGTGCCAGCAGCTTACTAGCGGGGGGAGGCACAGATACGCAGTATTTT. It codes for CASSLLAGGGTDTQYF.

V gene TRBV5-4 combines with J gene TRBJ2-3; D unclear. This CDR3 region has 12 residues. Per germline, CDR1 SGHNT and CDR2 YYREEE (reference sequence). V was pared by 2 bases and J by 11 bases, with 12 bases between. CDR3 protein: CASSLGPSGQYF. Here the CDR3 DNA reads TGTGCCAGCAGCTTAGGGCCGTCGGGGCAGTATTTT.

The gene calls are TRBV30 and TRBJ2-7; tentative D call: TRBD2 (5 bases). Trimming left V 0 bases short and J 0 bases short, with 15 bases between. This CDR3 spans 16 amino acids. Germline CDR1 is GTSNPN and CDR2 is SVGIG (reference sequence). The CDR3 DNA follows: TGTGCCTGGAGTGTGTTGGCAGGAGGACCCTCCTACGAGCAGTACTTC. Amino acid sequence: CAWSVLAGGPSYEQYF.